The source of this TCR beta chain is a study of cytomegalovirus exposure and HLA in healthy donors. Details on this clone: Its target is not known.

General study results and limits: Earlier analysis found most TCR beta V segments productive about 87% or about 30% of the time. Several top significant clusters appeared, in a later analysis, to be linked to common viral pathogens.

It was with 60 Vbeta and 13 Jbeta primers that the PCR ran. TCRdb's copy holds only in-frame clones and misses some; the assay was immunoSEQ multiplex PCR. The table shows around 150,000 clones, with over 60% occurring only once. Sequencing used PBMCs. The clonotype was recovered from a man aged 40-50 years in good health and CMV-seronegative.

Written as DNA, the CDR3 is TGTGCCAGCAGTGAAAGGGCGGGAGATCAAGAGACCCAGTACTTC. It encodes CASSERAGDQETQYF. The chain couples TRBV2 to TRBJ2-5; TRBD2 matches at 7 bases. This CDR3 comprises 15 residues. Germline loops: CDR1 SNHLY, CDR2 FYNNEI. Trimming removed 2 bases from V and 2 bases from J; junction bases left unmatched: 5.